The T cell receptor (beta chain) described here comes from a study of shared clonotypes between healthy human individuals (dated by TCRdb to 2018 to 2021). Study-wide context: The cohort included a few men and two women between 18 and 49 years of age. For each donor, CD4 naive and CD4 memory were each given three plates, CD8 naive was given two plates, and CD8 memory was given one plate. To estimate repertoire size and how much clonotypes are shared between individuals, the study performed deep sequencing of blood TCR repertoires from a few healthy adults. Each donor's leukapheresis produced roughly between about 0.8 and 8.9 billion PBMCs. Libraries were prepared and TCR repertoires were sequenced by different laboratories using diverse techniques, in order to increase sequencing depth and limit assay-specific biases.

The CDR3, cysteine through phenylalanine, is 15 amino acids long. The CDR3 DNA has 45 bases and is translated from base 1. The germline V gene gives CDR1 as SGHVS and CDR2 as FQNEAQ. From V the trimming removes 5 bases and from J it removes 0 bases, while the gene matches leave 3 bases of the junction unaccounted for. Points the paper makes about the study in general: Pairwise subsampling indicated that sequencing depth was expected to affect the degree of clonotype sharing among donors. Even with the large sequencing depth, rarefaction of the sorted-subset datasets indicated that sequencing was incomplete. Sampling was restricted to blood, and TCR repertoires in tissue are likely to differ from TCR repertoires in blood. Because the study included a small number of donors, the genetic and exposure-history diversity represented was limited. Approximately 4.8% of naive CD4, roughly 3.5% of naive CD8, about 2.5% of memory CD4, and 0.4% of memory CD8 clonotypes were shared across several donors. Larger estimated clonotype richness was generally found for naive subsets than for memory subsets. Compared with non-shared clonotypes, the clonotypes found in all four sorted-subset donors had higher generation probabilities.

Using the deep immunoSEQ assay, TCR CDR3 regions were amplified from genomic DNA by multiplex PCR. Genomic DNA extracted from each cell subset was distributed evenly over all wells of several immunoSEQ 96-well plates, and each plate served as one replicate. For sorted subsets, each replicate PCR was loaded with about 0.2 ug genomic DNA, equivalent to 25,000 to 35,000 T cell genomes. The purified libraries were quantified using a Qubit 3.0 fluorometer, sized with a Bioanalyzer 2100, and then quantified again using the KAPA Library Quantification kit. Every immunoSEQ 96-well plate was sequenced on a dedicated single-read 150-cycle Illumina NextSeq 550 flow cell. Regarding the original processing steps: Because the immunoSEQ output held only junctional sequences and lacked quality scores, the filtering could not match the filtering applied to full-length reads. To assign V/J genes and CDR3, sequences were annotated against IMGT germline references using PyIR, a Python wrapper for IgBLAST v1.9. Reads were filtered out if the reads had weak V/J assignments (E-value above 1e-6), no CDR3, stop codons, out-of-frame junctions, or ambiguous translated residues. A V3J clonotype was defined by an identical inferred V gene, J gene, and CDR3 amino acid sequence. Percentage overlap between repertoires was calculated by dividing the number of shared unique clonotypes by the size of the smaller repertoire. Richness of each repertoire was evaluated using RTK rarefaction, the Chao1 estimator, and Recon v2.1 estimates of unobserved clonotypes. OLGA was used to compute generation probabilities for all TCRbeta clonotypes that the gDNA method yielded from a few donors. TCRdb's version of the immuneACCESS table is confined to in-frame rearrangements and falls short of the full clone set. An unresolved V gene accounts for under half of the shortfall where checked; the remainder is of unknown origin. D and trimming were read from the DNA, whereas the V and J calls and clone size are those reported in that table. The sample contains 1.6 million or so clones, 96% of them found a single time. The top ten hold over 1% of the sample.

In the case of this clone: Its antigen is unknown. It has no much larger one-base neighbor in the sample; base qualities were not kept.

Donors were healthy HIV-negative adults with no recently reported acute infections or vaccinations. Every donor was a Caucasian adult residing in Nashville, Tennessee, USA. CD4+ T cells were enriched through magnetic negative selection, after which naive cells were positively selected on CD45RA and the remaining negative fraction served as the memory subset. After blood collection by leukapheresis, PBMCs were isolated using Ficoll-Histopaque density gradient centrifugation and then cryopreserved in the vapor phase of liquid nitrogen. Analytical flow cytometry was used to check the purity and quantity of each magnetically sorted T cell population. Each sorted fraction had its genomic DNA isolated and then quantified by UV absorbance on a Nanodrop 2000c.

The sequence derives from a man aged 25 to 45 in good health. The sample was naive CD4+ T cells sorted from blood. Interpreted using the paper, the cell subset or site label stands for: CD45RA+ positively selected. This sequence uses TRBV7-8 and TRBJ2-7, and TRBD2 matches 11 of the central bases. The DNA sequence is TGTGCCAGCAGCAAGCTAGCGGGAGGCTCCTACGAGCAGTACTTC. Its protein reads: CASSKLAGGSYEQYF.